This T cell receptor (beta chain) was sequenced for a study of shared clonotypes between healthy human individuals. Study-level background: Donors had three CD4 naive, three CD4 memory, two CD8 naive and one CD8 memory plate apiece. Findings of the study overall: Clonotype sharing among the donors was expected to vary with sequencing depth.

V dropped 4 bases and J dropped 2; count of bases not matched to a gene: 3. Germline V gene sequence: CDR1 SGHAT, CDR2 FQNNGV. The CDR3 consists of 14 residues. Some clones are missing from TCRdb's copy, which holds only in-frame ones; the method was immunoSEQ multiplex PCR. The table shows 950,000 to 1,100,000 clones, with approximately 72% occurring only once. About this clone itself: Antigen unknown.

The sample consisted of memory CD4+ T cells sorted from blood. The subset here: CD45RA-negative fraction. V usage is TRBV11-2 and J usage is TRBJ2-3; the match to TRBD1 covers 7 bases. The receptor comes from a man between 18 and 35 years old in good health. CDR3 amino acids: CASSSQGTTDTQYF. The CDR3 coding sequence is TGTGCCAGCAGCTCACAGGGGACCACAGATACGCAGTATTTT.